This TCR beta chain was recovered during a study of STAT3 mutations in large granular lymphocyte leukemia. Study at large: Among longitudinally sequenced T-LGLL patients, roughly half had canonical activating STAT3 mutations detected.

The method was immunoSEQ multiplex PCR; TCRdb's version includes in-frame clones alone and lacks a portion of them. The table has roughly 38,000 clones, nearly 90% seen once; the top ten hold about 0.46%. This clone came up once. Its antigen is undetermined. Study-level results: Suggested: STAT3 mutation was not the ancestral event for these clonal expansions. Some patients had persisting codominant clonotypes that could mask small clones. At least one immunodominant TCR beta clonotype appeared in every T-cell large granular lymphocyte leukemia patient. All newly emerging clones after therapy were STAT3 wild type.

This TCR was recovered from a human donor with T large granular lymphocyte leukemia. Some clones in this sample may be carry-over from other donors' samples. The specimen was PBMCs.

CDR3 protein: CASSEVRQSRKTQYF. The CDR3 DNA reads as TGCGCCAGCAGTGAGGTTCGACAGAGTCGAAAGACCCAGTACTTC. The chain is built from TRBV10-2 and TRBJ2-5, with D perhaps matching TRBD1 (5 bases). From germline, CDR1 is WSHSY and CDR2 SAAADI. The CDR3 consists of 15 residues. Trimming shortened V by 2 bases and J by 6 bases, and 16 bases separated the two germline ends.